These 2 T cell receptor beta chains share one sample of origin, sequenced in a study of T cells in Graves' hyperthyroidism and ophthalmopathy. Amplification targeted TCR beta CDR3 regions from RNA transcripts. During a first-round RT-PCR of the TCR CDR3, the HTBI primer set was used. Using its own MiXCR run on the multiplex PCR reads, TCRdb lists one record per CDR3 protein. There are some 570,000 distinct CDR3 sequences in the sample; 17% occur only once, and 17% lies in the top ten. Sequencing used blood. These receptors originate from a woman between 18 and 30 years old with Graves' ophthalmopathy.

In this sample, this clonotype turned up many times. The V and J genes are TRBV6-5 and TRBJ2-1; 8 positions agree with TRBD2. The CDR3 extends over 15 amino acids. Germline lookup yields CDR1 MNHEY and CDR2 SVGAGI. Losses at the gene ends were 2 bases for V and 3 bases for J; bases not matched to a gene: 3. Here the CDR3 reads CASSYPSGGYNEQFF. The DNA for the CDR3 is TGTGCCAGCAGTTACCCCAGCGGGGGCTACAATGAGCAGTTCTTC.

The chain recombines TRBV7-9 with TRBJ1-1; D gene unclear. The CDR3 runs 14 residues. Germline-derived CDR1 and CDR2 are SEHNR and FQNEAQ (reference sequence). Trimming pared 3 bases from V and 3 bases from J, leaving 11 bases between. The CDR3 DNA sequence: TGTGCCAGCAGCTTGATGGAGGGAGACACTGAAGCTTTCTTT. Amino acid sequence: CASSLMEGDTEAFF.